This is a list of T cell receptor beta chains from one sample in a study of T-cell reconstitution after alpha-beta-depleted transplantation in children. TCRdb processed the PCR reads anew with MiXCR; each CDR3 protein has one entry. This sample yields some 300,000 distinct CDR3 sequences, of which about a tenth are seen a single time; less than 9% belongs to the top ten. This sample comprised PBMCs, obtained before TCRalphabeta/CD19-depleted stem cell transplant. Source of these receptors: a boy under two years old with acute myeloid leukemia, due to receive a stem cell transplant. The CDR3 runs from the conserved cysteine through the conserved F or W. Fields, in order: J gene, D gene, clone size, V gene, CDR3 DNA, CDR3 protein. D genes are given only for firm matches. Clone size is stated in some rows and not others, as once, few, many or a class when expanded.

j_call: TRBJ2-3; d_call: NA; clone_size: many; v_call: TRBV7-3; cdr3_nt: TGTGCCAGCAGCTTAAACCCCGGACCCGATACGCAGTATTTT; cdr3_aa: CASSLNPGPDTQYF
j_call: TRBJ1-5; d_call: TRBD1; clone_size: many; v_call: TRBV7-9; cdr3_nt: TGTGCCAGCAGCCCGGCAGGGGGCCTGAATCAGCCCCAGCATTTT; cdr3_aa: CASSPAGGLNQPQHF
j_call: TRBJ1-5; d_call: NA; clone_size: many; v_call: TRBV7-6; cdr3_nt: TGTGCCAGCAGCTCCGGGACGGAACAGCCCCAGCATTTT; cdr3_aa: CASSSGTEQPQHF
j_call: TRBJ1-5; d_call: NA; clone_size: NA; v_call: TRBV30; cdr3_nt: TGTGCCTGGAGCGCAACAGGGTTCAATCAGCCCCAGCATTTT; cdr3_aa: CAWSATGFNQPQHF
j_call: TRBJ2-7; d_call: NA; clone_size: many; v_call: TRBV7-6; cdr3_nt: TGTGCCAGCAGCTTAGGGGTCAACGAGCAGTACTTC; cdr3_aa: CASSLGVNEQYF
j_call: TRBJ2-1; d_call: TRBD1; clone_size: few; v_call: TRBV7-9; cdr3_nt: TGTGCCAGCAGCTCGGGACAGGGGGCTCTTTACAATGAGCAGTTCTTC; cdr3_aa: CASSSGQGALYNEQFF
j_call: TRBJ1-1; d_call: NA; clone_size: NA; v_call: TRBV19; cdr3_nt: TGTGCCAGTAGTGCTGACAGGACCATGAACACTGAAGCTTTCTTT; cdr3_aa: CASSADRTMNTEAFF
j_call: TRBJ2-2; d_call: NA; clone_size: many; v_call: TRBV5-1; cdr3_nt: TGCGCCAGCAGCTTGCCAGGGAACACCGGGGAGCTGTTTTTT; cdr3_aa: CASSLPGNTGELFF
j_call: TRBJ2-2; d_call: NA; clone_size: few; v_call: TRBV19; cdr3_nt: TGTGCCAGTAGTATAGTTAGGACAGTCACCGGGGAGCTGTTTTTT; cdr3_aa: CASSIVRTVTGELFF
j_call: TRBJ2-1; d_call: NA; clone_size: many; v_call: TRBV28; cdr3_nt: TGTGCCAGCAGTTTCGCTGGCTTTGACCGGTGGGAGCAGTTCTTC; cdr3_aa: CASSFAGFDRWEQFF
j_call: TRBJ2-4; d_call: TRBD2; clone_size: many; v_call: TRBV29-1; cdr3_nt: TGCAGCGTTGAAGGACCAACTAGCGGGGGGGCGGACATTCAGTACTTC; cdr3_aa: CSVEGPTSGGADIQYF
j_call: TRBJ1-1; d_call: TRBD1; clone_size: many; v_call: TRBV7-2; cdr3_nt: TGTGCCAGCAGCTTAGCACTACAGGGGAGGAAGAACACTGAAGCTTTCTTT; cdr3_aa: CASSLALQGRKNTEAFF
j_call: TRBJ2-4; d_call: TRBD1; clone_size: NA; v_call: TRBV5-1; cdr3_nt: TGCGCCAGCAGCGCTGGGACAGGGGACATTCAGTACTTC; cdr3_aa: CASSAGTGDIQYF
j_call: TRBJ2-7; d_call: TRBD2; clone_size: many; v_call: TRBV27; cdr3_nt: TGTGCCAGCAGTATACAGCGGGAGTCCCCGCAGTACTTC; cdr3_aa: CASSIQRESPQYF
j_call: TRBJ2-3; d_call: TRBD2; clone_size: few; v_call: TRBV25-1; cdr3_nt: TGTGCCAGCAGTCGGGGGGTAACAGATACGCAGTATTTT; cdr3_aa: CASSRGVTDTQYF
j_call: TRBJ2-1; d_call: NA; clone_size: many; v_call: TRBV9; cdr3_nt: TGTGCCAGCAGCCCCCAAGAGGGGCCCTGGTCCTACAATGAGCAGTTCTTC; cdr3_aa: CASSPQEGPWSYNEQFF
j_call: TRBJ2-1; d_call: NA; clone_size: NA; v_call: TRBV27; cdr3_nt: TGTGCCAGCAGTTTCACGGTTAGCTCCTACAATGAGCAGTTCTTC; cdr3_aa: CASSFTVSSYNEQFF
j_call: TRBJ2-7; d_call: NA; clone_size: few; v_call: TRBV28; cdr3_nt: TGTGCCAGCATAAGATCGTCAGGGAGTTACGAGCAGTACTTC; cdr3_aa: CASIRSSGSYEQYF
j_call: TRBJ2-3; d_call: TRBD2; clone_size: NA; v_call: TRBV20-1; cdr3_nt: TGCAGTGCTAGATATAGCGGGAGAGCAGATACGCAGTATTTT; cdr3_aa: CSARYSGRADTQYF
j_call: TRBJ2-5; d_call: NA; clone_size: many; v_call: TRBV6-5; cdr3_nt: TGTGCCAGCAGTCCCTCGGGTTGGGGGCTAGAGACCCAGTACTTC; cdr3_aa: CASSPSGWGLETQYF
j_call: TRBJ2-7; d_call: TRBD2; clone_size: many; v_call: TRBV6-1; cdr3_nt: TGTGCCAGCAGCTCCCCCCGGACTAGCGGGAAATACGAGCAGTACTTC; cdr3_aa: CASSSPRTSGKYEQYF
j_call: TRBJ2-1; d_call: TRBD2; clone_size: many; v_call: TRBV6-2/TRBV6-3; cdr3_nt: TGTGCCAGCAGACTCCAAATAGCGGGGGGGTCCTACAATGAGCAGTTCTTC; cdr3_aa: CASRLQIAGGSYNEQFF
j_call: TRBJ2-2; d_call: TRBD2; clone_size: many; v_call: TRBV10-3; cdr3_nt: TGTGCCATCTCCACTAGCGGGAAGAACACCGGGGAGCTGTTTTTT; cdr3_aa: CAISTSGKNTGELFF
j_call: TRBJ2-3; d_call: NA; clone_size: many; v_call: TRBV24-1; cdr3_nt: TGTGCCACCAGTGAGCTCTCAGACAGTACCTGGGAAGATACGCAGTATTTT; cdr3_aa: CATSELSDSTWEDTQYF
j_call: TRBJ2-7; d_call: NA; clone_size: few; v_call: TRBV12-3/TRBV12-4; cdr3_nt: TGTGCCAGCAGTTTATCTGGCCTAGCGATGGAGGCGTACGAGCAGTACTTC; cdr3_aa: CASSLSGLAMEAYEQYF
j_call: TRBJ2-4; d_call: NA; clone_size: NA; v_call: TRBV24-1; cdr3_nt: TGTGCCACTCCCAACAGGTTAGCCAAAAACATTCAGTACTTC; cdr3_aa: CATPNRLAKNIQYF
j_call: TRBJ2-3; d_call: NA; clone_size: many; v_call: TRBV20-1; cdr3_nt: TGCAGTGCTAGAGGTCGGGCCTCTCGCACAGATACGCAGTATTTT; cdr3_aa: CSARGRASRTDTQYF
j_call: TRBJ2-1; d_call: TRBD2; clone_size: many; v_call: TRBV29-1; cdr3_nt: TGCAGCGTGACGGGGGGATCCTACAATGAGCAGTTCTTC; cdr3_aa: CSVTGGSYNEQFF
j_call: TRBJ1-5; d_call: TRBD1; clone_size: many; v_call: TRBV7-2; cdr3_nt: TGTGCCAGCAGCTCCGGGACAGCCTTGAGCAATCAGCCCCAGCATTTT; cdr3_aa: CASSSGTALSNQPQHF
j_call: TRBJ1-4; d_call: TRBD1; clone_size: many; v_call: TRBV6-5; cdr3_nt: TGTGCCAGCAGTTATGGGACAGGGGATGAAAAACTGTTTTTT; cdr3_aa: CASSYGTGDEKLFF
j_call: TRBJ2-7; d_call: TRBD1; clone_size: many; v_call: TRBV24-1; cdr3_nt: TGTGCCACCAGTGTACCGGGACAGGGGTGGTACGAGCAGTACTTC; cdr3_aa: CATSVPGQGWYEQYF
j_call: TRBJ2-7; d_call: TRBD2; clone_size: many; v_call: TRBV28; cdr3_nt: TGTGCCAGCAGTTTTAGCGGGAGAAAGGACGAGCAGTACTTC; cdr3_aa: CASSFSGRKDEQYF
j_call: TRBJ1-6; d_call: TRBD1; clone_size: many; v_call: TRBV12-3/TRBV12-4; cdr3_nt: TGTGCCAGCAGACCCGTGACAGGGGATAATTCACCCCTCCACTTT; cdr3_aa: CASRPVTGDNSPLHF
j_call: TRBJ2-5; d_call: NA; clone_size: many; v_call: TRBV6-5; cdr3_nt: TGTGCCAGCAGTTACTCTGGGGGGGCCTGGGAGACCCAGTACTTC; cdr3_aa: CASSYSGGAWETQYF
j_call: TRBJ1-1; d_call: NA; clone_size: many; v_call: TRBV5-1; cdr3_nt: TGCGCCAGCAGCTTGGAGCCCGGGACATTGAACACTGAAGCTTTCTTT; cdr3_aa: CASSLEPGTLNTEAFF
j_call: TRBJ2-3; d_call: NA; clone_size: few; v_call: TRBV24-1; cdr3_nt: TGTGCCACCAGTGACCGGACAAGCACAGATACGCAGTATTTT; cdr3_aa: CATSDRTSTDTQYF
j_call: TRBJ2-7; d_call: TRBD1; clone_size: many; v_call: TRBV29-1; cdr3_nt: TGCAGCGCGGGACAGTCCTACGAGCAGTACTTC; cdr3_aa: CSAGQSYEQYF
j_call: TRBJ2-3; d_call: TRBD1; clone_size: many; v_call: TRBV7-2; cdr3_nt: TGTGCCAGCAGCCCTACCCTGAACAGGGGGCGCGCAGATACGCAGTATTTT; cdr3_aa: CASSPTLNRGRADTQYF
j_call: TRBJ2-3; d_call: NA; clone_size: many; v_call: TRBV5-5; cdr3_nt: TGTGCCAGCAGCTTGACCCTGACAGCTAGCACAGATACGCAGTATTTT; cdr3_aa: CASSLTLTASTDTQYF
j_call: TRBJ2-5; d_call: NA; clone_size: many; v_call: TRBV10-3; cdr3_nt: TGTGCCATCAGTGCCCGGACAGATCAAGAGACCCAGTACTTC; cdr3_aa: CAISARTDQETQYF
j_call: TRBJ2-7; d_call: NA; clone_size: many; v_call: TRBV2; cdr3_nt: TGTGCCAGCATGAGGACTGCATCCTACGAGCAGTACTTC; cdr3_aa: CASMRTASYEQYF
j_call: TRBJ2-7; d_call: NA; clone_size: NA; v_call: TRBV7-6; cdr3_nt: TGTGCCAGCAGCTTAGGGGGGGGGCGCGAGCAGTACTTC; cdr3_aa: CASSLGGGREQYF
j_call: TRBJ2-1; d_call: NA; clone_size: NA; v_call: TRBV19; cdr3_nt: TGTGCCAGTAGTACTCGGACTACTTCCTACAATGAGCAGTTCTTC; cdr3_aa: CASSTRTTSYNEQFF
j_call: TRBJ2-7; d_call: TRBD2; clone_size: many; v_call: TRBV12-3/TRBV12-4; cdr3_nt: TGTGCCAGCAGTCGGACTAGCGGGATGAACTACGAGCAGTACTTC; cdr3_aa: CASSRTSGMNYEQYF
j_call: TRBJ2-1; d_call: NA; clone_size: NA; v_call: TRBV5-1; cdr3_nt: TGCGCCAGCGGGCGCCAGAGCTCCTACAATGAGCAGTTCTTC; cdr3_aa: CASGRQSSYNEQFF
j_call: TRBJ1-4; d_call: TRBD1; clone_size: many; v_call: TRBV7-9; cdr3_nt: TGTGCCAGCAGCCCCAACGGACAGGGCCAGGGAGAAAAACTGTTTTTT; cdr3_aa: CASSPNGQGQGEKLFF
j_call: TRBJ2-3; d_call: NA; clone_size: many; v_call: TRBV29-1; cdr3_nt: TGCAGCGTTTTAAACAGGTTTTCAGATACGCAGTATTTT; cdr3_aa: CSVLNRFSDTQYF
j_call: TRBJ2-3; d_call: NA; clone_size: few; v_call: TRBV19; cdr3_nt: TGTGCCAGTAGTCGGGCGATGGCACAGAGAAGCACAGATACGCAGTATTTT; cdr3_aa: CASSRAMAQRSTDTQYF
j_call: TRBJ2-1; d_call: TRBD2; clone_size: many; v_call: TRBV7-9; cdr3_nt: TGTGCCAGCAGCTTAGGAGCGGGAAACAATGAGCAGTTCTTC; cdr3_aa: CASSLGAGNNEQFF
j_call: TRBJ1-2; d_call: NA; clone_size: NA; v_call: TRBV21-1; cdr3_nt: TGTGCCAGCAGCAAAGGGACAGCTAACTATGGCTACACCTTC; cdr3_aa: CASSKGTANYGYTF
j_call: TRBJ1-3; d_call: NA; clone_size: many; v_call: TRBV5-1; cdr3_nt: TGCGCCAGCAGCCCCCAGGGTGCGACTGGAAACACCATATATTTT; cdr3_aa: CASSPQGATGNTIYF
j_call: TRBJ2-1; d_call: NA; clone_size: many; v_call: TRBV6-5; cdr3_nt: TGTGCCAGCAGTTACGGGAGCTCCTACAATGAGCAGTTCTTC; cdr3_aa: CASSYGSSYNEQFF
j_call: TRBJ2-1; d_call: TRBD2; clone_size: NA; v_call: TRBV5-1; cdr3_nt: TGCGCCAGCAGCTCCTCGCTGGGGGGGGGATTCTTCGAGGGATACAATGAGCAGTTCTTC; cdr3_aa: CASSSSLGGGFFEGYNEQFF